The sequence of this T cell receptor beta chain was determined in a study of blood T cells in healthy people across ages. Together with a sample-barcoded 5' primer, a J-beta primer mix was included in a second PCR lasting roughly 7 to 11 cycles. TCRdb itself ran the 5' RACE reads through MiXCR, one entry per CDR3 protein. The table includes under 1,000,000 distinct CDR3 sequences, about 42% detected once. The CDR3 extends over 13 amino acids. Germline CDR1 SQVTM, CDR2 ANQGSEA. The V gene lost 3 bases and the J gene lost 3 bases, with 9 bases spanning the gap. Sequencing input: blood. The TCR was taken from an older man in good health. The chain combines TRBV29-1 with TRBJ2-1; unclear D gene. In nucleotides, the CDR3 is TGCAGCGTTGATGATCCGTTCTACAATGAGCAGTTCTTC. Its translation is CSVDDPFYNEQFF.